This T cell receptor beta chain derives from a study of T cell responses to AZD1222 COVID-19 vaccine. The length of the CDR3 is 14 residues. Deletions cut 4 bases from V and 6 bases from J, with 13 bases between. The germline gives CDR1 MDHEN, CDR2 SYDVKM. Whole-study findings and limits: Donors in the cohort were predominantly white British and more often female, and clonal diversity was possibly underestimated. Reportedly, nearly half of unique spike TCRs recognized epitopes outside B.1.351/B.1.1.7 mutations. Spike-specific TCRs gained breadth and depth after people received two AZD1222 doses.

A word on this clone: The antigen is unknown.

Here immunoSEQ multiplex PCR was the method, and the copy in TCRdb shows in-frame clones only, minus some. The table has 100,000 to 150,000 clones, 92% seen once. This material consisted of peripheral blood, taken on day 0 of AZD1222 vaccination. This TCR was sampled from an adult in good health. The chain combines TRBV28 with TRBJ1-5, with D possibly being TRBD1 (5 bases). The CDR3 nucleotides are TGTGCCAGCAGTTCCGCGGCCGGGGCTCAGCCCCAGCATTTT. Encoded protein: CASSSAAGAQPQHF.